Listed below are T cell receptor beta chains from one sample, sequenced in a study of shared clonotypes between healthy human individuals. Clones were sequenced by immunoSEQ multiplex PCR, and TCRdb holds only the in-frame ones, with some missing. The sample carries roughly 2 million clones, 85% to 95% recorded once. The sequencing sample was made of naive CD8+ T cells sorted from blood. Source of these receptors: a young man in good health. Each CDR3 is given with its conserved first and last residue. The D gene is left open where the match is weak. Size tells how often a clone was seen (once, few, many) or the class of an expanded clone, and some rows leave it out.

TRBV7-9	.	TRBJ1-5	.	TGTGCCAGCAGCTTAACGGTAGCGGGTGGGGAGCCCCAGCATTTT	CASSLTVAGGEPQHF
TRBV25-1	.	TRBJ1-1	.	TGTGCCAGCAACCCCGGGGCTGACCTGGGTGAAGCTTTCTTT	CASNPGADLGEAFF
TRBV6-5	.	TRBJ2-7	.	TGTGCCAGCAGTTACTCGATACGGGGTTCTCTCGAGCAGTACTTC	CASSYSIRGSLEQYF
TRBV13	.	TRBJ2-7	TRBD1	TGTGCCAGCAGCCTAACCGGGACAGACTACGAGCAGTACTTC	CASSLTGTDYEQYF
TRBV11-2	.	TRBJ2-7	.	TGTGCCAGCAGCTTAGAGTTCGGGGCGGAGCAGTACTTC	CASSLEFGAEQYF
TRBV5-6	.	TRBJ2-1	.	TGTGCCAGCAGCTTTCTATACAATGAGCAGTTCTTC	CASSFLYNEQFF
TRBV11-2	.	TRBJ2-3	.	TGTGCCAGCAGCTTAGTGACAGGCTCCTTCCCAGATACGCAGTATTTT	CASSLVTGSFPDTQYF
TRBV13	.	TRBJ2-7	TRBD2	TGTGCCAGCAGCCAAGGGACTAGCGGGGGGCCATATGTCGACGAGCAGTACTTC	CASSQGTSGGPYVDEQYF
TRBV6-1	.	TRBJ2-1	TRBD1	TGTGCCAGCACCGAGTGGGACAGGGGAGGCAATGAGCAGTTCTTC	CASTEWDRGGNEQFF
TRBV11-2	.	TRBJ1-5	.	TGTGCCAGCAGCTTATGGCGAGGTCAGCCCCAGCATTTT	CASSLWRGQPQHF
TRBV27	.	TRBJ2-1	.	TGTGCCAGCAGTTTAAGCCGATCCTACAATGAGCAGTTCTTC	CASSLSRSYNEQFF
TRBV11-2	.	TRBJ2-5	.	TGTGCCAGCAGCTTAGATGGTGTAGCTCAGAACTTC	CASSLDGVAQNF
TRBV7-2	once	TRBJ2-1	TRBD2	TGTGCCAGCAGCTTATCCCCAAGTCGCGGGAGTAATGAGCAGTTCTTC	CASSLSPSRGSNEQFF
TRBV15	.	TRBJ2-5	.	TGTGCCACCAGCAGAGTGGGGGAGACCCAGTACTTC	CATSRVGETQYF
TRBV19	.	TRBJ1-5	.	TGTGCCAGTAGTATTGTGGGAACAGGACAGCCCCAGCATTTT	CASSIVGTGQPQHF
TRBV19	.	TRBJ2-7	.	TGTGCCAGTAGTATGGGAGGGGGCCAATACGAGCAGTACTTC	CASSMGGGQYEQYF
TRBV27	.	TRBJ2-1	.	TGTGCCAGCAGTTTACATTCTGGCGGGACCATCTACAATGAGCAGTTCTTC	CASSLHSGGTIYNEQFF
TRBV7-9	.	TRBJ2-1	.	TGTGCCAGCAGCCAACTTGACTCCAATGAGCAGTTCTTC	CASSQLDSNEQFF
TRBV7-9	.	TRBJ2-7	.	TGTGCCAGCAGCTTTGGACAGTACGAGCAGTACTTC	CASSFGQYEQYF
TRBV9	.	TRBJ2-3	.	TGTGCCAGCAGCCCGGAGGGGGGGGACAGTTCGGCCGATACGCAGTATTTT	CASSPEGGDSSADTQYF
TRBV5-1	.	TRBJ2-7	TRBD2	TGCGCCAGCAGCTTCGGCGGGGGTTCCTACGAGCAGTACTTC	CASSFGGGSYEQYF
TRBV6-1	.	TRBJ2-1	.	TGTGCCAGCAGTGAATTTAGGGGGATACGTGGTGAGCAGTTCTTC	CASSEFRGIRGEQFF
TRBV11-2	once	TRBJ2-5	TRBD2	TGTGCCAGCAGCTTAGATCTCGGGGACGAGGGAGGGGAGACCCAGTACTTC	CASSLDLGDEGGETQYF
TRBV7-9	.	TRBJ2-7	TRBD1	TGTGCCAGCAGCCACGGGACAGGTAGCGAGCAGTACTTC	CASSHGTGSEQYF
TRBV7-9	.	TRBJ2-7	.	TGTGCCAGCAGCTTTACTAGGGGCGCCATCTACGAGCAGTACTTC	CASSFTRGAIYEQYF
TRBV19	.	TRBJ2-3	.	TGTGCCAGTAGTATAGCCCCTTTAGAATCAGATACGCAGTATTTT	CASSIAPLESDTQYF
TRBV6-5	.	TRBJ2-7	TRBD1	TGTGCCAGCAGTTACTCGACAGGGGAGGCAGACTACGAGCAGTACTTC	CASSYSTGEADYEQYF
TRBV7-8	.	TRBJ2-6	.	TGTGCCAGCAGCTCCTTCGGCCCAGGGTTTGGGGCCAACGTCCTGACTTTC	CASSSFGPGFGANVLTF
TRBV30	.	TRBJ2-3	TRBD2	TGTGCCTGTAGTAGCGGGGGCACAGATACGCAGTATTTT	CACSSGGTDTQYF
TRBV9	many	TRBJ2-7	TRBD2	TGTGCCAGCAGCGTTAGCGGGAGGGCCGACGAGCAGTACTTC	CASSVSGRADEQYF
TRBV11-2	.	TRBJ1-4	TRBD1	TGTGCCAGCAGCTATCTGACAGGGGGCGCTTTTAGTGAAAAACTGTTTTTT	CASSYLTGGAFSEKLFF
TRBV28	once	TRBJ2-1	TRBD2	TGTGCCAGCAGTTTAGCTAGCGGGGTTTACAATGAGCAGTTCTTC	CASSLASGVYNEQFF
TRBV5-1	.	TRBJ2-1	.	TGCGCCAGCACCCCCCTAGGGGGACCTTTCTACAATGAGCAGTTCTTC	CASTPLGGPFYNEQFF
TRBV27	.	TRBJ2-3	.	TGTGCCAGCAGTTTGGCGGCCTCCGATACGCAGTATTTT	CASSLAASDTQYF
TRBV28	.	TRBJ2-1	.	TGTGCCAGCAGTCGCCCCTCTCCAGCGGGCCTTTACAATGAGCAGTTCTTC	CASSRPSPAGLYNEQFF